The entry below describes one T cell receptor (beta chain). The sample is drawn from a study of T cell changes during pregnancy in multiple sclerosis. Assay: immunoSEQ multiplex PCR; the TCRdb copy retains only in-frame clones and omits some. The repertoire includes 65,000 to 95,000 clones, 90% to 95% of them detected once, and more than 0.85% sits in the top ten. The sample here was peripheral blood, taken in the second trimester of pregnancy. The TCR comes from a female donor in good health, enrolled as a control in a pregnancy study.

The CDR3 is CASSPIGRVRTNEKLFF. CDR3 sequence (DNA): TGCGCCAGCAGCCCGATAGGGAGGGTGAGAACTAATGAAAAACTGTTTTTT. The gene calls are TRBV4-1 and TRBJ1-4; D is unclear. CDR3 length: 17 amino acids. Germline V CDR1 and CDR2: MGHRA, YSYEKL. Trimming pared 4 bases from V and 1 base from J, leaving 16 bases between.